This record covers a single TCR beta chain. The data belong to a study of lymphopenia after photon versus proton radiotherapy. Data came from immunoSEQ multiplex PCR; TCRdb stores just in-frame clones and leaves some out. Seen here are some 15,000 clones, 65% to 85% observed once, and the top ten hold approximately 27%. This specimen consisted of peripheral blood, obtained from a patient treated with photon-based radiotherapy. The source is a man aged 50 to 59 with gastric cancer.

In DNA, the CDR3 is TGCGCCAGCAGCGGCGGCGGGACAGTCTACGAGCAGTACTTC. Translated, it gives CASSGGGTVYEQYF. This chain connects TRBV5-1 to TRBJ2-7; possibly TRBD1 for D (7 bases). CDR1 is SGHRS and CDR2 is YFSETQ in the germline V gene. The CDR3 length is 14 residues. V was cut by 4 bases and J by 3 bases, with 14 bases left in between.